The 10 T cell receptor beta chains below all came from one sample that was sequenced in a study of blood T cells in healthy people across ages. Primers used in a second PCR of about 7 to 12 cycles were a sample-barcoded 5' primer and a J-beta primer mix. TCRdb passed the 5' RACE reads through MiXCR, listing each CDR3 protein once. The sample includes roughly 1,000,000 distinct CDR3 sequences, approximately 25% of them seen just once. This sample was shared with a second study, whose subject was T cells of mothers and their children.

What was sequenced was blood. The receptors were gathered from a girl aged 2-10 years in good health.

This clonotype showed up just a few times. This chain links TRBV29-1 with TRBJ2-2; 9 bases line up with TRBD1. The V segment lost 5 bases and the J segment 6 bases; nucleotides outside the gene matches: 4. This CDR3 is 13 amino acids long. CDR1 is SQVTM, CDR2 ANQGSEA, per germline. The CDR3 DNA follows: TGCAGCGTTTCGGGACAGGGACCCGGGGAGCTGTTTTTT. Translation: CSVSGQGPGELFF.

A few counts support this clonotype. This rearrangement joins TRBV6-2 or TRBV6-3 to TRBJ2-7; no clear D gene. V lost 5 bases, J lost 2 bases, and 22 bases lay in between. CDR1 is MNHEY and CDR2 is SVGEGT in the germline V gene. CDR3 size: 17 residues. The CDR3 DNA reads as TGTGCCAGCAGTCCACACCCCCACATGGCCGAACCCTACGAGCAGTACTTC. Its protein product is CASSPHPHMAEPYEQYF.

This sequence joins TRBV28 and TRBJ2-1; 13 bases map to TRBD2. V lost 5 bases and J lost 10; bases outside the gene matches: 8. The CDR3 runs to 15 residues. CDR1 is MDHEN and CDR2 is SYDVKM in the germline V gene. This CDR3 is CASSETSGRRGEQFF. The CDR3 DNA reads as TGTGCCAGCAGTGAGACTAGCGGGAGGCGGGGGGAGCAGTTCTTC.

J is TRBJ1-3 and V is TRBV6-2 or TRBV6-3; D remains unclear. This CDR3 region has 15 residues. The V and J ends lost 8 bases and 4 bases respectively, with 18 bases between them. Germline CDR1 is MNHEY and CDR2 is SVGEGT. This CDR3 reads CASRYTETGGNTIYF. The DNA of the CDR3 is TGTGCCAGCCGATACACAGAGACGGGCGGAAACACCATATATTTT.

Only a few counts were recorded for this clonotype. This chain joins TRBV5-1 and TRBJ2-7; 7 bases are shared with TRBD2. The ends lost 0 bases at V and 5 bases at J; junction bases unmatched: 8. Germline CDR1 and CDR2: SGHRS and YFSETQ. The CDR3 runs to 15 residues. CDR3 protein: CASSLGGSMTNEQYF. CDR3 nucleotide sequence: TGCGCCAGCAGCTTGGGCGGGAGTATGACCAACGAGCAGTACTTC.

This clonotype has only a few counts. The chain employs TRBV29-1 and TRBJ2-4; 9 nucleotides agree with TRBD1. V lost 7 bases to trimming and J lost 10 bases; unmatched junction nucleotides: 11. This CDR3 has 13 residues. Looked up from germline, CDR1 is SQVTM and CDR2 is ANQGSEA. The CDR3 is CSAGTGMMNIQYF. The CDR3 region has the DNA TGCAGCGCCGGGACAGGGATGATGAATATTCAGTACTTC.

This clonotype was recorded a few times. J is TRBJ1-2 and V is TRBV13, with D possibly TRBD1 on 6 matching bases. From germline, CDR1 is PRHDT and CDR2 FYEKMQ (reference sequence). There are 14 residues in the CDR3. Trimming took 4 bases from V and 8 from J, leaving 17 bases between them. CDR3 in amino acids: CASSSLEGQGGYTF. The CDR3 nucleotides read TGTGCCAGCAGCTCACTAGAGGGACAAGGGGGCTACACCTTC.

This clonotype was seen only a few times. The missing conserved phenylalanine or tryptophan at the end of this CDR3 makes a read error likely. V and J are TRBV13 and TRBJ2-5, with 13 nucleotides matching TRBD2. Judging by the DNA end, TRBJ2-1 fits better; the J call may be wrong. The CDR3 loop spans 16 amino acids. Germline CDR1 and CDR2: PRHDT and FYEKMQ (reference sequence). CDR3: CASSATGTSGKVEQFL. In DNA, the CDR3 is TGTGCCAGCAGCGCAACCGGGACTAGCGGGAAGGTTGAGCAGTTCCTC.

V gene TRBV5-1 combines with J gene TRBJ2-7; perhaps TRBD2 as D (5 bases). The germline gives CDR1 SGHRS, CDR2 YFSETQ. Between the trimmed V and J ends, which lost 2 bases and 0 bases, there was a span of 9 bases. The length of the CDR3 is 14 residues. CDR3 bases: TGCGCCAGCAGCTTTGAGCGGATCTCCTACGAGCAGTACTTC. This sequence encodes CASSFERISYEQYF.

The table lists this clonotype with a few counts. The V call is TRBV29-1, the J call TRBJ2-5; 12 bases are shared with TRBD2. The J call could be wrong; TRBJ2-7 is a better fit for the DNA end. There are 14 residues in the CDR3. Germline V gene sequence: CDR1 SQVTM, CDR2 ANQGSEA. CDR3 bases: TGCAGCGTCAAAGGACTAGCGGGAACATACGAGCAGTACTTC. This encodes CSVKGLAGTYEQYF.